These 18 T cell receptor beta chains were all obtained from the same sample, sequenced in a study of T-cell reconstitution after alpha-beta-depleted transplantation in children. The authors prepared the TCRbeta library with unique molecular identifiers. A single record per CDR3 protein comes from TCRdb applying MiXCR to the PCR reads. The sample has 180,000 or so distinct CDR3 sequences, roughly 6.3% seen once. The input for sequencing was PBMCs, taken before TCRalphabeta/CD19-depleted stem cell transplant. The receptor set was obtained from a girl under two years old with combined immunodeficiency, due to receive a stem cell transplant.

This clonotype was picked up many times. This rearrangement joins TRBV6-2 or TRBV6-3 to TRBJ2-7; D gene unclear. Germline assignment: CDR1 MNHEY and CDR2 SVGEGT. This CDR3 comprises 11 residues. Trimming removed 6 bases from V and 2 bases from J, with 5 bases in between. The DNA of the CDR3 is TGTGCCAGCAGCTATGCCTACGAGCAGTACTTC. Its protein is CASSYAYEQYF.

This clonotype was observed many times. The gene calls are TRBV29-1 and TRBJ1-2; D uncertain. Deletions cut 5 bases from V and 7 bases from J, with 11 bases between. The CDR3 runs 11 residues. Looked up from germline, CDR1 is SQVTM and CDR2 is ANQGSEA. DNA of the CDR3: TGCAGCGTTCGAGCAGGAGGTGGCTACACCTTC. This codes for CSVRAGGGYTF.

At least ten counts were recorded for this clonotype. The gene calls are TRBV21-1 and TRBJ2-7; the table assigns TRBD1, which was not confirmed against the DNA. TRBV21-1 is a documented pseudogene. The CDR3 sequence is 13 residues long. The CDR3 sequence is CASTAPDGYEQYF. DNA for the CDR3: TGTGCCAGCACCGCCCCGGACGGGTACGAGCAGTACTTC.

This clonotype showed up many times. This chain connects TRBV4-3 to TRBJ2-2, with TRBD2 identical over 8 bases. V trimming: 0 bases; J trimming: 6 bases; junction bases outside the gene matches: 3. Germline loops: CDR1 LGHNA, CDR2 YSLEER. The CDR3 sequence is 15 residues long. The CDR3 DNA is TGCGCCAGCAGCCAAGATCGGGGGGGGCCCGGGGAGCTGTTTTTT. Translating gives CASSQDRGGPGELFF.

This clonotype was recorded at least ten times. The rearrangement links TRBV19 to TRBJ1-1; D ambiguous. The CDR3 is 14 residues long. Trimming cost V 6 bases and J 0 bases, with 11 bases left between them. Germline values: CDR1 LNHDA, CDR2 SQIVND (reference sequence). The CDR3 nucleotides are TGTGCCAGTAGGCTGCGGGAGTTGAACACTGAAGCTTTCTTT. Its protein product is CASRLRELNTEAFF.

This clonotype has ten or more counts. The chain couples TRBV20-1 to TRBJ2-2; tentative D call: TRBD2 (6 bases). CDR1 and CDR2 from the germline V gene are DFQATT and SNEGSKA (reference sequence). V lost 3 bases to trimming and J lost 1 base, with 9 bases between them. The CDR3 totals 14 residues. CDR3 sequence reads: CSARATRNTGELFF. CDR3 coding DNA: TGCAGTGCTAGGGCGACTAGGAACACCGGGGAGCTGTTTTTT.

This clonotype was recorded at least ten times. The chain joins TRBV29-1 to TRBJ2-5, with D possibly TRBD2 on 5 matching bases. CDR3 length: 14 residues. The germline V gene encodes CDR1 SQVTM and CDR2 ANQGSEA. Between the trimmed V and J ends, which lost 5 bases and 5 bases, there was a span of 18 bases. Here the CDR3 reads CSVRPRGLWETQYF. In nucleotides, the CDR3 is TGCAGCGTTCGCCCCCGAGGACTCTGGGAGACCCAGTACTTC.

This clonotype appeared many times. The rearrangement links TRBV27 to TRBJ2-5, with 9 bases fitting TRBD1. CDR1 MNHEY and CDR2 SMNVEV come from the germline V gene (reference sequence). V was pared by 2 bases and J by 5 bases, with 6 bases of the junction left unmatched. This CDR3 has 15 amino acids. CDR3 nucleotides: TGTGCCAGCAGTTTACACAGGGGGCGGAGGGAGACCCAGTACTTC. Translating it yields CASSLHRGRRETQYF.

This clonotype was observed at least ten times. J is TRBJ2-2 and V is TRBV12-3 or TRBV12-4, with 7 bases identical to TRBD2. The CDR3 spans 13 residues. After removal of 8 bases from V and 6 bases from J, the junction contained 6 bases not matched to a gene. The CDR3 is CASRMGGPGELFF. CDR3 in DNA: TGTGCCAGCCGCATGGGAGGGCCCGGGGAGCTGTTTTTT.

At least ten counts were recorded for this clonotype. The chain combines TRBV7-9 with TRBJ2-1; D gene uncertain. CDR1 is SEHNR, CDR2 FQNEAQ, per germline (reference sequence). The CDR3 runs to 12 residues. With 3 bases removed from V and 9 bases from J, the gap between germline ends came to 9 bases. The chain's CDR3 is CASSFPSGEQFF. CDR3 nucleotide sequence: TGTGCCAGCAGCTTCCCTTCGGGTGAGCAGTTCTTC.

This clonotype was detected only a few times. The gene calls are TRBV6-6 and TRBJ2-7; D uncertain. Germline CDR1 reads MNHNY; CDR2 reads SVGAGI (reference sequence). The CDR3 sequence is 13 residues long. V lost 0 bases and J lost 6, with 9 bases in between. CDR3 sequence: CASSYSIGFEQYF. Here the CDR3 DNA reads TGTGCCAGCAGTTACTCGATTGGGTTCGAGCAGTACTTC.

This rearrangement joins TRBV13 to TRBJ2-4; D gene ambiguous. This CDR3 comprises 13 residues. Germline V gene lookup returns CDR1 PRHDT and CDR2 FYEKMQ (reference sequence). The ends were cut back, 4 bases at V and 9 bases at J, with 13 bases in the middle. The chain's CDR3 is CASSSKSSSIQYF. In nucleotides, the CDR3 is TGTGCCAGCAGCTCCAAGTCCTCTAGCATTCAGTACTTC. Variable domain in full (rest from reference TRBV13 and TRBJ2-4): AAGVIQSPRHLIKEKRETATLKCYPIPRHDTVYWYQQGPGQDPQFLISFYEKMQSDKGSIPDRFSAQQFSDYHSELNMSSLELGDSALYFCASSSKSSSIQYFGAGTRLSVL.

There are a few counts of this clonotype. The V call is TRBV3-1, the J call TRBJ2-2; D is perhaps TRBD2 (5 bases). The CDR3 length is 15 residues. Germline V lookup: CDR1 LGHDT, CDR2 YNNKEL (reference sequence). With 4 bases removed from V and 2 bases from J, the gap between germline ends came to 11 bases. The CDR3 coding sequence is TGTGCCAGCAGCCTAGGACTGGATAACACCGGGGAGCTGTTTTTT. It translates to CASSLGLDNTGELFF. Looking up the rest from reference TRBV3-1 and TRBJ2-2 gives the full variable domain: DTAVSQTPKYLVTQMGNDKSIKCEQNLGHDTMYWYKQDSKKFLKIMFSYNNKELIINETVPNRFSPKSPDKAHLNLHINSLELGDSAVYFCASSLGLDNTGELFFGEGSRLTVL.

This clonotype was observed at least ten times. This chain uses TRBV7-8 with TRBJ2-1; D unresolved. The CDR3 length is 16 residues. Deletions cut 1 base from V and 2 bases from J, with 12 bases between. Looked up from germline, CDR1 is SGHVS and CDR2 is FQNEAQ. The CDR3 loop reads CASSLVGRSTYNEQFF. CDR3 DNA: TGTGCCAGCAGCTTAGTGGGCAGGTCTACCTACAATGAGCAGTTCTTC. Together with reference TRBV7-8 and TRBJ2-1, the CDR3 gives the full variable domain: GAGVSQSPRYKVAKRGQDVALRCDPISGHVSLFWYQQALGQGPEFLTYFQNEAQLDKSGLPSDRFFAERPEGSVSTLKIQRTQQEDSAVYLCASSLVGRSTYNEQFFGPGTRLTVL.

This clonotype came up a few times. This sequence joins TRBV7-2 and TRBJ2-1; D might be TRBD1 (6 bases). The CDR3 runs 12 residues. CDR1 is SGHTA and CDR2 is FQGNSA in the germline V gene. Trimming stripped 2 bases from V and 15 bases from J, with 14 bases between. The CDR3 reads CASSLMRQGTFF. CDR3 coding DNA: TGTGCCAGCAGCTTAATGCGGCAGGGGACGTTCTTC.

This clonotype occurred many times. The V gene is TRBV15, the J gene TRBJ2-5; 7 nucleotides match TRBD1. The CDR3 consists of 16 residues. Germline CDR1 LNHNV, CDR2 YYDKDF (reference sequence). With 1 base clipped from V and 5 bases from J, the junction kept 10 bases outside the gene matches. The CDR3, as DNA: TGTGCCACCAGCAGAGGTCGGGACAGAGTTGAGGAGACCCAGTACTTC. Residues: CATSRGRDRVEETQYF. The complete variable domain, with remaining parts taken from reference TRBV15 and TRBJ2-5, reads DAMVIQNPRYQVTQFGKPVTLSCSQTLNHNVMYWYQQKSSQAPKLLFHYYDKDFNNEADTPDNFQSRRPNTSFCFLDIRSPGLGDTAMYLCATSRGRDRVEETQYFGPGTRLLVL.

Ten or more counts support this clonotype. The V and J genes are TRBV7-6 and TRBJ2-1, with D possibly being TRBD2 (7 bases). Germline V gene sequence: CDR1 SGHVS, CDR2 FNYEAQ. This CDR3 is built from 15 residues. The V end lost 7 bases, the J end lost 2 bases, and 15 bases lay between the germline ends. CDR3 in amino acids: CASIPRGAAYNEQFF. The CDR3 DNA follows: TGTGCCAGCATCCCCCGGGGGGCTGCCTACAATGAGCAGTTCTTC.

This clonotype was seen many times. The chain joins TRBV7-9 to TRBJ2-7; D is ambiguous. This CDR3 has 12 amino acids. CDR1 is SEHNR and CDR2 is FQNEAQ in the germline V gene (reference sequence). V was shortened by 2 bases and J by 5 bases, with 7 bases between the two germline ends. The CDR3 spells CASSLNPHEQYF. CDR3 DNA: TGTGCCAGCAGCTTAAACCCCCACGAGCAGTACTTC. The whole variable domain, filled in from reference TRBV7-9 and TRBJ2-7, reads DTGVSQNPRHKITKRGQNVTFRCDPISEHNRLYWYRQTLGQGPEFLTYFQNEAQLEKSRLLSDRFSAERPKGSFSTLEIQRTEQGDSAMYLCASSLNPHEQYFGPGTRLTVT.